The source of this TCR beta chain is a study of control samples from healthy donors and cancer patients. Produced via immunoSEQ multiplex PCR; TCRdb's table is partial and in-frame only. The sample records some 140,000 clones, over 85% being singletons. The sequenced sample was blood. The receptor comes from a man under 40 in good health.

In DNA, the CDR3 is TGTGCCAGCAGCATCCTCGGGGGCGGGGAGCTGTTTTTT. This codes for CASSILGGGELFF. V usage is TRBV12-3 or TRBV12-4 and J usage is TRBJ2-2; the D gene is possibly TRBD2 (6 bases). The CDR3 covers 13 residues. Trimming removed 6 bases from V and 7 bases from J, with 12 bases in between.